This TCR beta chain was obtained from a study of T cells after yellow fever vaccination. TCRdb passed the 5' RACE reads through MiXCR, listing each CDR3 protein once. The table lists some 340,000 distinct CDR3 sequences, 4.1% of them singletons. This clonotype turned up a few times. Germline values: CDR1 SGHKS, CDR2 YYEKEE (reference sequence). V trimming: 0 bases; J trimming: 4 bases; junction bases outside the gene matches: 4. This CDR3 has 15 amino acids. The V and J genes are TRBV5-5 and TRBJ2-1; the match to TRBD2 covers 7 bases. The material sequenced was PBMCs, taken 5 days after the yellow fever booster vaccination. This sequence was found in a young man who received the YFV17D yellow fever vaccine. The CDR3 bases are TGTGCCAGCAGCTTGGTCGGACTAGTGTACAATGAGCAGTTCTTC. This translates into CASSLVGLVYNEQFF.